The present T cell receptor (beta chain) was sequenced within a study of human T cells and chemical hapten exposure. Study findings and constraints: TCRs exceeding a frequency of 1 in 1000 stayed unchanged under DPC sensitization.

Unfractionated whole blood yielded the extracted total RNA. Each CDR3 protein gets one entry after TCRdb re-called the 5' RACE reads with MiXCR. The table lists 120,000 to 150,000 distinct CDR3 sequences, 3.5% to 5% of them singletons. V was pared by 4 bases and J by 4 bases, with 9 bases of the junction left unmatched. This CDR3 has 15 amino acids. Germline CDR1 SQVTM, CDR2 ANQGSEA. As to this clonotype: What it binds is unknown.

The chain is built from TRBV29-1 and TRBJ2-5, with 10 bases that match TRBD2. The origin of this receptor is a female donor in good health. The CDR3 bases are TGCAGCGTTGCCCCGGGACTAGCGATGAGAGAGACCCAGTACTTC. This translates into CSVAPGLAMRETQYF.